This record concerns one T cell receptor (beta chain) sequence. This clonotype was seen a few times. What this receptor recognizes is not known. There are no base qualities to consult, and no much larger clone falls within one base. From the germline V gene, CDR1 is KGHSH and CDR2 is LQKENI. The CDR3 contains 15 residues, cysteine and phenylalanine counted. The retained sequence is limited to the CDR3, 45 bases, with the frame set at the first base. V was cut back by 1 base and J by 4 bases, leaving a gap of 11 bases between them. The data originate from a study of T-cell reconstitution after alpha-beta-depleted transplantation in children (dated by TCRdb to 2015 to 2016). For context, the study as a whole: The study quantitatively tracked T-cell immune reconstitution after TCRalphabeta/CD19-depleted allogeneic hematopoietic cell transplantation in children using TCR repertoire profiling.

Libraries came from PCR. Sequenced on an Illumina HiSeq 2500. Molecular barcoding was employed in the preparation of TCR libraries, with unique molecular identifiers being used to normalize TCRbeta repertoire quantification. TCRdb redid the processing of the public reads, applying fastp at Q25 and MiXCR, and retained in-frame beta chains. Entries are consolidated by CDR3 protein sequence, retaining the most common genes and DNA. This sample holds more than 550,000 distinct CDR3 sequences; roughly a tenth were observed only once. The ten largest clones add up to approximately 4.1% of the sample. This specimen was PBMCs from the stem cell graft donor, taken from the stem cell graft. Rearrangement joined TRBV18 to TRBJ1-3, with a weak D call of TRBD1 (5 bases match). The sequence was collected from a human donor who donated a stem cell graft to a child with acute myeloid leukemia. The CDR3 protein sequence reads: CASSPRQPRGNTIYF. The DNA sequence is as follows: TGTGCCAGCTCACCACGACAGCCTAGGGGAAACACCATATATTTT.